This T cell receptor (beta chain) was identified in a study of OX40 agonist ivuxolimab in advanced cancers. Germline CDR1 SGHNT, CDR2 YENEEA. There are 16 residues in the CDR3. V lost 1 base and J 1 base, leaving 12 bases between the germline ends. Produced via immunoSEQ multiplex PCR; TCRdb's table is partial and in-frame only. Found here are around 70,000 clones, 80% to 90% of them singletons; the top ten hold roughly an eighth. This clone has more than one count but fewer than ten. This clonotype was obtained from an adult with an advanced solid tumor such as melanoma, head and neck, liver or kidney cancer. Sequences were derived from CD4+ or CD8+ T cells sorted from blood, sampled in a trial of the OX40 agonist ivuxolimab. V gene TRBV11-3 combines with J gene TRBJ2-3; D remains unclear. CDR3 amino acids: CASSLGGLEGTDTQYF. For the CDR3, the DNA is TGTGCCAGCAGCTTAGGTGGCCTAGAAGGCACAGATACGCAGTATTTT.